The 3 T cell receptor beta chains reported below all come from one sample, sequenced in a study of blood T cell repertoires in COVID-19. Clones were read by immunoSEQ multiplex PCR, and TCRdb kept only the in-frame ones, dropping some. The sample lists over 150,000 clones; around 78% were seen once. The sample was peripheral blood. Every receptor here comes from a man older than 75 with acute or convalescent COVID-19.

The J gene is TRBJ2-5, the V gene TRBV19, with 10 bases lining up with TRBD1. Trimming removed 6 bases from V and 5 bases from J; junction bases left unmatched: 6. This CDR3 has 14 amino acids. Germline CDR1 LNHDA, CDR2 SQIVND (reference sequence). Here the CDR3 reads CASRGQGRGETQYF. CDR3 in DNA: TGTGCCAGTAGGGGACAGGGGCGCGGGGAGACCCAGTACTTC.

The chain employs TRBV7-2 and TRBJ2-1, with 7 bases that match TRBD2. From germline, CDR1 is SGHTA and CDR2 FQGNSA. V gave up 6 bases and J gave up 13 bases; unmatched junction bases: 12. The CDR3 extends over 13 amino acids. The CDR3 sequence: CASSPGGETRQFF. Written as DNA, the CDR3 is TGTGCCAGCAGTCCGGGAGGCGAGACTAGACAGTTCTTC.

V and J are TRBV19 and TRBJ2-3; 9 bases align to TRBD2. V shed 4 bases and J 0 bases; nucleotides not matched to a gene: 8. Germline V gene lookup returns CDR1 LNHDA and CDR2 SQIVND (reference sequence). The CDR3 runs 17 residues. The CDR3 loop is CASSRGSGGPSTDTQYF. The CDR3 DNA reads as TGTGCCAGTAGTAGGGGTAGCGGGGGCCCTAGCACAGATACGCAGTATTTT.